These 21 T cell receptor beta chains share one sample of origin, sequenced in a study of blood T cell repertoires in COVID-19. Repertoires were generated with immunoSEQ multiplex PCR, while TCRdb's copy carries only in-frame clones and drops some. The sample gives about 74,000 clones, roughly 80% of which show up once; approximately 40% is in the top ten. Sequenced material: peripheral blood. The receptors shown here come from a man older than 75 with acute or convalescent COVID-19.

The chain employs TRBV27 and TRBJ2-3; D not certain. Trimming removed 8 bases from V and 2 bases from J, with 8 bases in between. This CDR3 has 12 amino acids. Germline lookup yields CDR1 MNHEY and CDR2 SMNVEV (reference sequence). This chain's CDR3 is CASSHYTDTQYF. The CDR3 nucleotides read TGTGCCAGCTCGCACTACACAGATACGCAGTATTTT.

The V gene is TRBV7-9, the J gene TRBJ2-2; TRBD1 aligns across 10 bases. V dropped 6 bases and J dropped 5; count of bases not matched to a gene: 9. CDR1 is SEHNR and CDR2 is FQNEAQ in the germline V gene (reference sequence). This CDR3 region has 16 residues. The CDR3 DNA reads TGTGCCAGCAGACTCCCCGGACAGGGGGGAACCGGGGAGCTGTTTTTT. This gives the protein CASRLPGQGGTGELFF.

The rearrangement links TRBV6-6 to TRBJ1-6; D perhaps matches TRBD1 (6 bases). V lost 0 bases to trimming and J lost 6 bases, with 12 bases between them. This CDR3 is built from 16 residues. Germline assignment: CDR1 MNHNY and CDR2 SVGAGI (reference sequence). This chain's CDR3 is CASSYSGGPGNSPLHF. CDR3 DNA: TGTGCCAGCAGTTACTCGGGGGGGCCTGGTAATTCACCCCTCCACTTT.

The rearrangement uses TRBV19 and TRBJ1-5; D not certain. From germline, CDR1 is LNHDA and CDR2 SQIVND (reference sequence). Trimming shortened V by 8 bases and J by 2 bases, and 10 bases separated the two germline ends. The CDR3 loop spans 13 amino acids. The CDR3 here is CASQQSGNQPQHF. Here the CDR3 DNA reads TGTGCCAGTCAGCAAAGCGGCAATCAGCCCCAGCATTTT.

The rearrangement uses TRBV6-5 and TRBJ1-1; D may be TRBD1 (5 bases). CDR1 is MNHEY, CDR2 SVGAGI, per germline. V was pared by 6 bases and J by 3 bases, with 14 bases between. The CDR3 has 14 amino acids. DNA for the CDR3: TGTGCCAGCAGACTCAGCGGGACGGACACTGAAGCTTTCTTT. It yields the protein CASRLSGTDTEAFF.

This clone was detected once. The rearrangement joins TRBV11-2 to TRBJ2-2, with D possibly being TRBD2 (6 bases). Trimming removed 4 bases from V and 4 bases from J, with 13 bases in between. Germline assignment: CDR1 SGHAT and CDR2 FQNNGV. The length of the CDR3 is 15 residues. CDR3 amino acids: CASSSQAGLTGELFF. CDR3 bases: TGTGCCAGCAGCTCTCAAGCGGGCCTCACCGGGGAGCTGTTTTTT.

The genes are TRBV6-4 and TRBJ2-2; 12 nucleotides match TRBD2. The germline CDR1 and CDR2 sequences are MRHNA and SNTAGT. With V trimmed by 10 bases and J by 3 bases, 3 bases remained unmatched. The CDR3 spans 14 residues. Here the CDR3 reads CATRLAGDTGELFF. CDR3 coding DNA: TGTGCCACCAGACTAGCGGGGGACACCGGGGAGCTGTTTTTT.

This chain connects TRBV28 to TRBJ1-6; 10 nucleotides line up with TRBD1. Trimming took 10 bases from V and 8 from J; bases not matched to a gene: 11. Germline V gene lookup returns CDR1 MDHEN and CDR2 SYDVKM. The CDR3 extends over 15 amino acids. CDR3 nucleotides: TGTGCCATCGAGACGGGACAGGGGATGGATTCACCCCTCCACTTT. Translation gives CAIETGQGMDSPLHF.

This clone was counted a single time. The CDR3 is CASSPLDRGSHEQYF. Written as DNA, the CDR3 is TGTGCCAGCTCACCACTGGACAGGGGGTCCCACGAGCAGTACTTC. The V call is TRBV18, the J call TRBJ2-7; the match to TRBD1 covers 10 bases. Per the germline V gene, CDR1 is KGHSH and CDR2 is LQKENI. After removal of 1 base from V and 5 bases from J, the junction contained 5 bases not matched to a gene. This CDR3 region has 15 residues.

The rearrangement uses TRBV10-3 and TRBJ2-3, with TRBD2 identical over 10 bases. This CDR3 is 17 amino acids long. J was trimmed by 3 bases and V by 4 bases; bases with no gene match: 10. The germline V gene encodes CDR1 ENHRY and CDR2 SYGVKD. CDR3 region: CAISGGASGRNTDTQYF. CDR3 DNA: TGTGCCATCAGTGGAGGGGCTAGCGGGAGAAATACAGATACGCAGTATTTT.

V and J are TRBV5-1 and TRBJ2-1; 9 nucleotides agree with TRBD2. In germline, CDR1 is SGHRS, CDR2 YFSETQ. CDR3 length: 15 residues. J gave up 9 bases and V 0 bases, and 7 bases lay outside the gene matches. CDR3 amino acids: CASSLEAGGQGEQFF. CDR3 nucleotide sequence: TGCGCCAGCAGCTTGGAAGCGGGGGGCCAGGGTGAGCAGTTCTTC. Supplemented by reference TRBV5-1 and TRBJ2-1, the full variable domain reads KAGVTQTPRYLIKTRGQQVTLSCSPISGHRSVSWYQQTPGQGLQFLFEYFSETQRNKGNFPGRFSGRQFSNSRSEMNVSTLELGDSALYLCASSLEAGGQGEQFFGPGTRLTVL.

The chain has TRBV7-2 and TRBJ1-5; 9 bases agree with TRBD1. Germline values: CDR1 SGHTA, CDR2 FQGNSA. Losses at the gene ends were 5 bases for V and 5 bases for J; bases not matched to a gene: 4. The CDR3 sequence is 14 residues long. The CDR3 DNA is TGTGCCAGCAGCCCGACAGGGGGACATCAGCCCCAGCATTTT. Translated, it gives CASSPTGGHQPQHF.

The J gene is TRBJ1-4, the V gene TRBV7-9; TRBD1 agrees at 8 bases. CDR1 SEHNR and CDR2 FQNEAQ come from the germline V gene (reference sequence). The CDR3 spans 14 residues. J was trimmed by 6 bases and V by 5 bases; bases with no gene match: 5. This chain's CDR3 is CASSLGQGYEKLFF. The CDR3 DNA sequence: TGTGCCAGCAGCCTAGGACAGGGCTATGAAAAACTGTTTTTT.

This chain uses TRBV28 with TRBJ2-3; D might be TRBD1 (6 bases). This CDR3 has 12 amino acids. Germline assignment: CDR1 MDHEN and CDR2 SYDVKM. CDR3 in amino acids: CAGQGSTDTQYF. The CDR3 region has the DNA TGTGCGGGGCAGGGGAGCACAGATACGCAGTATTTT.

This sequence joins TRBV7-8 and TRBJ2-2, with D perhaps TRBD1 (5 bases). Germline V gives CDR1 SGHVS, CDR2 FQNEAQ. CDR3 size: 14 residues. V lost 3 bases, J lost 5 bases, and 10 bases lay in between. CDR3 region: CASSFGYRTGELFF. CDR3 coding DNA: TGTGCCAGCAGCTTCGGTTACAGGACCGGGGAGCTGTTTTTT. Combining the CDR3 with reference TRBV7-8 and TRBJ2-2 gives the whole variable domain GAGVSQSPRYKVAKRGQDVALRCDPISGHVSLFWYQQALGQGPEFLTYFQNEAQLDKSGLPSDRFFAERPEGSVSTLKIQRTQQEDSAVYLCASSFGYRTGELFFGEGSRLTVL.

This chain links TRBV11-1 with TRBJ1-1; the match to TRBD1 covers 9 bases. V lost 5 bases to trimming and J lost 8 bases; unmatched junction nucleotides: 9. Germline V gene sequence: CDR1 SGHAT, CDR2 FQDESV (reference sequence). The CDR3 runs 14 residues. The chain's CDR3 is CASSLRDRDWEAFF. In nucleotides, the CDR3 is TGTGCCAGCAGCCTCCGGGACAGGGATTGGGAAGCTTTCTTT.

This chain joins TRBV6-2 or TRBV6-3 and TRBJ1-5, with a possible D match to TRBD1 (5 bases). Between the trimmed V and J ends, which lost 5 bases and 3 bases, there was a span of 14 bases. CDR1 is MNHEY and CDR2 is SVGEGT in the germline V gene. The CDR3 has 15 residues. CDR3 in amino acids: CASSDRDSFNQPQHF. The CDR3 DNA follows: TGTGCCAGCAGTGACCGGGACTCCTTCAATCAGCCCCAGCATTTT.

This clone was recorded only once. The chain employs TRBV6-5 and TRBJ2-1, with 8 bases identical to TRBD1. Germline lookup yields CDR1 MNHEY and CDR2 SVGAGI. CDR3 length: 14 amino acids. Trimming removed 4 bases from V and 6 bases from J; junction bases left unmatched: 5. The CDR3 DNA follows: TGTGCCAGCAGTTCGGACAGGGTTCGCAATGAGCAGTTCTTC. As protein: CASSSDRVRNEQFF.

This clone was observed a handful of times. J is TRBJ1-6 and V is TRBV2; 11 bases fit TRBD1. Trimming cost V 7 bases and J 10 bases; bases outside gene matches: 6. Germline CDR1 SNHLY, CDR2 FYNNEI. The CDR3 runs 14 residues. CDR3 sequence: CASTHGTGGSPLHF. DNA of the CDR3: TGTGCCAGCACTCACGGGACAGGGGGGTCACCCCTCCACTTT.

The chain carries TRBV28 and TRBJ1-2, with D uncertain. The V end lost 6 bases, the J end lost 5 bases, and 7 bases lay between the germline ends. The CDR3 runs to 11 residues. Per the germline V gene, CDR1 is MDHEN and CDR2 is SYDVKM. Here the CDR3 DNA reads TGTGCCAGCAGCCAATTTTATGGCTACACCTTC. This encodes CASSQFYGYTF.

The chain couples TRBV7-7 to TRBJ2-5, with a possible D match to TRBD1 (6 bases). The germline V gene has CDR1 SSHAT and CDR2 FNYEAQ (reference sequence). Trimming removed 4 bases from V and 2 bases from J, with 14 bases in between. The CDR3 length is 15 residues. The CDR3 is CASSSGTSIQETQYF. CDR3 DNA sequence: TGTGCCAGCAGCTCCGGGACATCGATTCAAGAGACCCAGTACTTC.